This T cell receptor (beta chain) came from a study of blood T cell repertoires in COVID-19. The table came from immunoSEQ multiplex PCR; TCRdb's copy has only in-frame clones and leaves some out. The sample lists about 130,000 clones, 75% to 90% seen once, with about 18% in the top ten. Deletions cut 6 bases from V and 13 bases from J, with 13 bases between. Germline CDR1 reads MNHEY; CDR2 reads SVGAGI. The CDR3 loop spans 12 amino acids. The chain is built from TRBV6-5 and TRBJ2-6, with D possibly matching TRBD2 (6 bases). The sequence was collected from a woman aged 50 to 60 who had recovered from COVID-19. Sequenced material: peripheral blood. This CDR3 is CASREGLKVLTF. The CDR3 DNA reads TGTGCCAGCAGGGAGGGCCTTAAAGTCCTGACTTTC.